The next 9 T cell receptor beta chains were all read from a single sample in a study of tumour-infiltrating T cells in Burkitt lymphoma. Measured with immunoSEQ multiplex PCR; TCRdb has only the in-frame clones, and not every one. Of more than 700 clones detected, 70% to 85% appear once; the ten largest clones hold 28%. Sequencing was performed on tumor tissue. These receptors came from a human donor with diffuse large B-cell lymphoma. Some clones in this sample may be carry-over from other donors' samples.

The rearrangement uses TRBV18 and TRBJ1-5; D not certain. Per germline, CDR1 KGHSH and CDR2 LQKENI. Trimming cost V 0 bases and J 5 bases, with 14 bases left between them. There are 16 residues in the CDR3. The CDR3 loop is CASSPPTREPHQPQHF. CDR3 bases: TGTGCCAGCTCACCACCCACACGCGAACCCCATCAGCCCCAGCATTTT.

J is TRBJ2-3 and V is TRBV30; unclear D gene. Per the germline V gene, CDR1 is GTSNPN and CDR2 is SVGIG (reference sequence). Trimming removed 0 bases from V and 2 bases from J, with 3 bases in between. This CDR3 spans 12 amino acids. This CDR3 reads CAWSVDTDTQYF. CDR3 DNA: TGTGCCTGGAGTGTAGACACAGATACGCAGTATTTT.

The rearrangement uses TRBV10-1 and TRBJ2-1; D perhaps matches TRBD2 (5 bases). This CDR3 comprises 14 residues. V dropped 4 bases and J dropped 5 bases, with 12 bases sitting between them. Germline CDR1 WNHNN, CDR2 SYGVQD (reference sequence). The CDR3 reads CASSAKTTNNEQFF. In DNA, the CDR3 is TGCGCCAGCAGTGCCAAGACTACTAACAATGAGCAGTTCTTC.

The rearrangement links TRBV5-1 to TRBJ1-1, with no clear D. V was shortened by 4 bases and J by 0 bases, with 1 base between the two germline ends. Germline lookup yields CDR1 SGHRS and CDR2 YFSETQ. This CDR3 is 11 amino acids long. The DNA of the CDR3 is TGCGCCAGCAGCCTGAACACTGAAGCTTTCTTT. Encoded protein: CASSLNTEAFF. Looking up the rest from reference TRBV5-1 and TRBJ1-1 gives the full variable domain: KAGVTQTPRYLIKTRGQQVTLSCSPISGHRSVSWYQQTPGQGLQFLFEYFSETQRNKGNFPGRFSGRQFSNSRSEMNVSTLELGDSALYLCASSLNTEAFFGQGTRLTVV.

The chain uses TRBV4-1 and TRBJ2-1, with 9 nucleotides matching TRBD1. CDR3 length equals 16 residues. Germline V gives CDR1 MGHRA, CDR2 YSYEKL. V trimming: 4 bases; J trimming: 4 bases; junction bases outside the gene matches: 8. CDR3 loop: CASSPPTGGLYNEQFF. DNA for the CDR3: TGCGCCAGCAGCCCCCCCACAGGGGGCTTGTACAATGAGCAGTTCTTC.

In the case of this clone: Other nucleotide sequences in the sample specify the same CDR3. The chain combines TRBV5-1 with TRBJ2-5; 10 positions agree with TRBD2. After removal of 0 bases from V and 2 bases from J, the junction contained 16 bases not matched to a gene. This CDR3 is built from 20 residues. Germline V gives CDR1 SGHRS, CDR2 YFSETQ. CDR3 amino acids: CASSLVGGLAFLRVQETQYF. DNA for the CDR3: TGCGCCAGCAGCTTGGTAGGGGGACTAGCGTTTTTGCGGGTACAAGAGACCCAGTACTTC.

This clone is hyperexpanded in the sample. The chain links TRBV2 to TRBJ1-2; TRBD1 aligns across 9 bases. CDR3 length: 14 residues. Trimming cost V 3 bases and J 5 bases; bases outside gene matches: 4. Germline lookup yields CDR1 SNHLY and CDR2 FYNNEI. The DNA for the CDR3 is TGTGCCAGCAGTGACGGAGGACAGGGGTATGGCTACACCTTC. This sequence encodes CASSDGGQGYGYTF.

This chain joins TRBV9 and TRBJ2-1; either TRBD1 or TRBD2 may fit D (5 bases each). Germline V gives CDR1 SGDLS, CDR2 YYNGEE. V gave up 0 bases and J gave up 8 bases, with 15 bases separating them. The CDR3 extends over 15 amino acids. The CDR3 nucleotides are TGTGCCAGCAGCGTAGAGGGGAGAGGTTTTTATGAGCAGTTCTTC. Amino acid sequence: CASSVEGRGFYEQFF. Full variable domain (remainder filled in from reference TRBV9 and TRBJ2-1): DSGVTQTPKHLITATGQRVTLRCSPRSGDLSVYWYQQSLDQGLQFLIQYYNGEERAKGNILERFSAQQFPDLHSELNLSSLELGDSALYFCASSVEGRGFYEQFFGPGTRLTVL.

This clone was picked up a small number of times. Here the CDR3 reads CASRPTSNQPQHF. The DNA for the CDR3 is TGTGCCAGCAGACCGACAAGCAATCAGCCCCAGCATTTT. The gene calls are TRBV6-1 and TRBJ1-5; D not certain. Germline CDR1 MNHNS, CDR2 SASEGT. V gave up 6 bases and J gave up 1 base, with 7 bases separating them. There are 13 residues in the CDR3.